The clone carrying this T cell receptor (beta chain) was picked up one time. Antigen unknown. The sample comes from a study of identical twins. V was pared by 5 bases and J by 3 bases, with 4 bases of the junction left unmatched. From germline, CDR1 is DFQATT and CDR2 SNEGSKA (reference sequence). The CDR3 extends over 13 amino acids. Overall study results and limits: Conclusions were based on cross-sectional statistical analysis, without following the same donors.

In every case, the donor was a healthy Caucasian. TCRdb used MiXCR to reprocess the 5' RACE reads, holding one entry per CDR3 protein. The profile shows 650,000 to 800,000 distinct CDR3 sequences, 8.5% to 9.5% of them singletons. The same sample was also studied in work on yellow fever vaccine responses in identical twins. As that study records: Reportedly, twins showed a vaccine T cell response that looked partly convergent and partly personalized.

The clonotype comes from a woman between 18 and 29 years old in good health. V is TRBV20-1 and J is TRBJ2-1; 7 nucleotides line up with TRBD1. The sample comprised PBMCs. CDR3 DNA: TGCAGTGCTTCCCGGGACAGCTACAATGAGCAGTTCTTC. This encodes CSASRDSYNEQFF.